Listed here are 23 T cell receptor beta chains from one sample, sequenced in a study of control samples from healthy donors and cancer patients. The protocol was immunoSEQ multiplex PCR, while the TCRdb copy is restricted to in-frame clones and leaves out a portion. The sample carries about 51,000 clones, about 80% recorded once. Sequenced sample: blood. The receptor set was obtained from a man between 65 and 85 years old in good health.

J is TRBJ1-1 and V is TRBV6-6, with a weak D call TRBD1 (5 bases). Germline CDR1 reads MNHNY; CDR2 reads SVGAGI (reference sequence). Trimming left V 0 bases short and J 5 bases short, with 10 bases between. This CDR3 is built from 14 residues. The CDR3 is CASSYSGPGTEAFF. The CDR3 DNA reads TGTGCCAGCAGTTACTCGGGACCTGGGACTGAAGCTTTCTTT.

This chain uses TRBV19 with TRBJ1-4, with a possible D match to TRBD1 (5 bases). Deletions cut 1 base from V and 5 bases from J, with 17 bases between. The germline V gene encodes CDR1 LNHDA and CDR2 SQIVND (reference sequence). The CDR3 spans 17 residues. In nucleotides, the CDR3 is TGTGCCAGTAGTATAGTTGGGACGCCAAGTCCGAATGAAAAACTGTTTTTT. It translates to CASSIVGTPSPNEKLFF.

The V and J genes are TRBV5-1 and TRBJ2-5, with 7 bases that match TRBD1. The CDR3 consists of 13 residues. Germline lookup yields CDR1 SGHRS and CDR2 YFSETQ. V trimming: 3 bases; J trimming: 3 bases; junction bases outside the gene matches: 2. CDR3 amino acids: CASSSGQKETQYF. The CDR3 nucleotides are TGCGCCAGCAGCTCGGGACAGAAAGAGACCCAGTACTTC. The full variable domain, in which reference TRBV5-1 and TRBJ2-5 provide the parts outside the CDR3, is KAGVTQTPRYLIKTRGQQVTLSCSPISGHRSVSWYQQTPGQGLQFLFEYFSETQRNKGNFPGRFSGRQFSNSRSEMNVSTLELGDSALYLCASSSGQKETQYFGPGTRLLVL.

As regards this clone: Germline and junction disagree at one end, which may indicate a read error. The CDR3 protein is CASSSMNGGPLNF. Here the CDR3 DNA reads TGTGCCAGCAGCTCCATGAACGGGGGGCCCCTCAACTTC. The chain has TRBV7-9 and TRBJ2-7, with a tentative D call TRBD2 (7 bases). The CDR3 loop spans 13 amino acids. From germline, CDR1 is SEHNR and CDR2 FQNEAQ (reference sequence).

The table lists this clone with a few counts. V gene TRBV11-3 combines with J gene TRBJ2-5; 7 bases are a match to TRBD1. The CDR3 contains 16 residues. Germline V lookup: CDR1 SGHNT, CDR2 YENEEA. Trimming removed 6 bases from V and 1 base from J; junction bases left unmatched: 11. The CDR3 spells CASSFKTGIFQETQYF. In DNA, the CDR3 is TGTGCCAGCAGTTTTAAGACAGGGATTTTCCAAGAGACCCAGTACTTC.

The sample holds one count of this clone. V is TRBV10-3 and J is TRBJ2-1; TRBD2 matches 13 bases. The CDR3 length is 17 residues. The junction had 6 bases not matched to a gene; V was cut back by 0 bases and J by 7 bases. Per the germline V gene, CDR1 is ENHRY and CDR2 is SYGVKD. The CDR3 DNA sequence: TGTGCCATCAGTGAGTCGGTACTAGCGGGGGGGGAAAATGAGCAGTTCTTC. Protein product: CAISESVLAGGENEQFF.

DNA for the CDR3: TGTGCCAGCAGGGGGGCCCCCGGGGAGCTGTTTTTT. Protein product: CASRGAPGELFF. This chain joins TRBV6-5 and TRBJ2-2; TRBD1 might be the D (6 bases). V lost 6 bases, J lost 6 bases, and 8 bases lay in between. The germline V gene has CDR1 MNHEY and CDR2 SVGAGI. The CDR3 has 12 residues.

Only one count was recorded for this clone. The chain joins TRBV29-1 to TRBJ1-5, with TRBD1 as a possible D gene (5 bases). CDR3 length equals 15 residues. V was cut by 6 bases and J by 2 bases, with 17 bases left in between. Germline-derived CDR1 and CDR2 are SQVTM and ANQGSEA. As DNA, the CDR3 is TGCAGCGTGACCACCTCGCAGGGTGGCAATCAGCCCCAGCATTTT. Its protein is CSVTTSQGGNQPQHF.

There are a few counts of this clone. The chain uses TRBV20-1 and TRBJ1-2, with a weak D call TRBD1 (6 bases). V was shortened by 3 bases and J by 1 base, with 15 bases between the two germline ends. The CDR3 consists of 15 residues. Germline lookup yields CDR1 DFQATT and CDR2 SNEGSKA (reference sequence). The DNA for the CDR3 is TGCAGTGCTAGTCGGCAGGGGATTATTAACTATGGCTACACCTTC. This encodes CSASRQGIINYGYTF.

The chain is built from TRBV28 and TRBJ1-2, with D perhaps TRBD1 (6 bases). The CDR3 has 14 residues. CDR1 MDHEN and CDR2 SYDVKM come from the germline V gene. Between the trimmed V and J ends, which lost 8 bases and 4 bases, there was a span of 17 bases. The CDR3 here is CASLGWGQSYGYTF. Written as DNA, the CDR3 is TGTGCCAGCCTGGGATGGGGACAATCCTATGGCTACACCTTC.

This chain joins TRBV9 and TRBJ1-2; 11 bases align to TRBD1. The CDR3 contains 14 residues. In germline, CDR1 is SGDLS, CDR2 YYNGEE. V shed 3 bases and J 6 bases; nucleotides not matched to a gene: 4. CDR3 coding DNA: TGTGCCAGCAGCGCGGGACAGGGGGAAAATGGCTACACCTTC. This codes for CASSAGQGENGYTF.

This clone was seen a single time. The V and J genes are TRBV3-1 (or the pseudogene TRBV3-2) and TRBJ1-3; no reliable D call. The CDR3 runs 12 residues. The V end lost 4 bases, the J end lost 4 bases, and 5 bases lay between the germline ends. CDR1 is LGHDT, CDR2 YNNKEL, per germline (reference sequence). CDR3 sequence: CASSLQGNTIYF. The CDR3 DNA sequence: TGTGCCAGCAGCCTCCAGGGAAACACCATATATTTT.

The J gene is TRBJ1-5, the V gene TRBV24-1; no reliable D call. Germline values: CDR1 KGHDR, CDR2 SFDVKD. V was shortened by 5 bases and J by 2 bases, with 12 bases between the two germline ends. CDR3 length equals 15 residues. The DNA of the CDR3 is TGTGCCACCAGTGCCTCAGTGAGTGGCAATCAGCCCCAGCATTTT. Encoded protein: CATSASVSGNQPQHF.

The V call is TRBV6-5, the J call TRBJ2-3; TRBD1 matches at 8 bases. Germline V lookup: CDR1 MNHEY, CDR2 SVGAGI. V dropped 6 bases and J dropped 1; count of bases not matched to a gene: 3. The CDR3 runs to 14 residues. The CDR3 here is CASSRGRGTDTQYF. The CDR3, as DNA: TGTGCCAGCAGCAGGGGGCGCGGCACAGATACGCAGTATTTT.

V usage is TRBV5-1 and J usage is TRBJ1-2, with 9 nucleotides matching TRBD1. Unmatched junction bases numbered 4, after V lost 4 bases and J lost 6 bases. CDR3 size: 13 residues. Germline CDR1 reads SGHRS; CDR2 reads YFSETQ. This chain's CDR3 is CASSLGQGDGYTF. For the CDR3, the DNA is TGCGCCAGCAGCCTGGGACAGGGTGATGGCTACACCTTC. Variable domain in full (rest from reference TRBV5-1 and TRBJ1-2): KAGVTQTPRYLIKTRGQQVTLSCSPISGHRSVSWYQQTPGQGLQFLFEYFSETQRNKGNFPGRFSGRQFSNSRSEMNVSTLELGDSALYLCASSLGQGDGYTFGSGTRLTVV.

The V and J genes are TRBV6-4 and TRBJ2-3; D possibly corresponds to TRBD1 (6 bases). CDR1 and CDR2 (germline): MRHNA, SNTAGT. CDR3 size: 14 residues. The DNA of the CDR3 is TGTGCTACGGCGAGGGACATGATCACAGATACGCAGTATTTT. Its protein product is CATARDMITDTQYF.

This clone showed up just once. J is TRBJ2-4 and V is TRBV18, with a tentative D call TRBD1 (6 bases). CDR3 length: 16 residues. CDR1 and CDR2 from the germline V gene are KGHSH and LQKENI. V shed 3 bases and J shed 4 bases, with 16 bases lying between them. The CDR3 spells CASSPYRAQGKNIQYF. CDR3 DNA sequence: TGTGCCAGCTCACCGTATCGAGCACAGGGTAAAAACATTCAGTACTTC.

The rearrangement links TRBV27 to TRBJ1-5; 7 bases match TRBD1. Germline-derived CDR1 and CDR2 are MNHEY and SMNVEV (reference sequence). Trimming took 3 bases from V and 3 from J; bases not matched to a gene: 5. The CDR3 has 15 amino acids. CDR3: CASSFSGQNNQPQHF. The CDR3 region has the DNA TGTGCCAGCAGTTTCTCGGGACAGAACAATCAGCCCCAGCATTTT.

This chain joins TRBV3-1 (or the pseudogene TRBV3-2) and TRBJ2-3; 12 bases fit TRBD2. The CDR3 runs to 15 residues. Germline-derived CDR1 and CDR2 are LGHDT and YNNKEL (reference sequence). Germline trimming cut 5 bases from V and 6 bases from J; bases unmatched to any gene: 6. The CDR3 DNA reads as TGTGCCAGCAGCTATCGGACTAGCGGGGCTGATACGCAGTATTTT. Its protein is CASSYRTSGADTQYF.

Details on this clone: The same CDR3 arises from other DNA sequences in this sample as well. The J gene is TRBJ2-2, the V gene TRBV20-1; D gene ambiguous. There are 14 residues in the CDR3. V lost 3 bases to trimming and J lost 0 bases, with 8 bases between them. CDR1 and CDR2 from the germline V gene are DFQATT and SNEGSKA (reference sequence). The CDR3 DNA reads TGCAGTGCTAGTAGCAGGTCGAACACCGGGGAGCTGTTTTTT. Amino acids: CSASSRSNTGELFF.

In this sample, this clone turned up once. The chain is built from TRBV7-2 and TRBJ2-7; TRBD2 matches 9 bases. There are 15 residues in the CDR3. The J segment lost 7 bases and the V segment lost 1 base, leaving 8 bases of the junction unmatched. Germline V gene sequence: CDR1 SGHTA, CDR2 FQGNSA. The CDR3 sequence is CASSLVGLASREQYF. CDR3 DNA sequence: TGTGCCAGCAGCTTAGTCGGACTAGCGAGTCGGGAGCAGTACTTC.

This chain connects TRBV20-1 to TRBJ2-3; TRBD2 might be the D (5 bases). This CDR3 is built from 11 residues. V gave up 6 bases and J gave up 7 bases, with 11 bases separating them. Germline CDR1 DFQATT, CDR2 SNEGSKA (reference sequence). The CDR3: CSAPKDYTQYF. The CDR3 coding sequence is TGCAGTGCCCCGAAGGACTATACGCAGTATTTT.

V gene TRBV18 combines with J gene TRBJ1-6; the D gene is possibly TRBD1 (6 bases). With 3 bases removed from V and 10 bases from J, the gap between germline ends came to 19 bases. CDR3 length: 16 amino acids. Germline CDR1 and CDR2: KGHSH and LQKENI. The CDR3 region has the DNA TGTGCCAGCTCACCGATTGGGGGGGGCTCTGGATCACCCCTCCACTTT. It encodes CASSPIGGGSGSPLHF.